The 9 T cell receptor beta chains below were found in one sample sequenced in a study of neurological immune-mediated disorders (dated by TCRdb to 2018 to 2020). The library was prepared using 5' RACE. Sequencing was carried out with an Illumina HiSeq 2500. TCRdb handled the public reads itself, with Q25 trimming in fastp and clone calling in MiXCR, and kept productive beta chains. Here each entry gathers all rows of one CDR3 protein and keeps the most common genes and DNA. Here the sample has about 55,000 distinct CDR3 sequences; around 4.4% occur a single time. The top ten hold approximately 2.8% of the sample. The source material was PBMCs. These receptor sequences come from a man aged 50-59 years with multiple sclerosis.

The table lists this clonotype with a few counts. The J gene is TRBJ2-7, the V gene TRBV6-5, with no clear D. Germline CDR1 is MNHEY and CDR2 is SVGAGI. The CDR3 has 11 residues. Trimming took 7 bases from V and 5 from J, leaving 9 bases between them. The CDR3 sequence is CASTGFHEQYF. In DNA form, the CDR3 reads TGTGCCAGCACCGGTTTCCACGAGCAGTACTTC.

This clonotype appeared many times. V usage is TRBV20-1 and J usage is TRBJ2-7; 11 bases line up with TRBD1. Germline lookup yields CDR1 DFQATT and CDR2 SNEGSKA (reference sequence). The CDR3 covers 14 residues. The CDR3: CRPAGTGGSYEQYF. CDR3 sequence (DNA): TGCAGACCAGCGGGGACAGGGGGATCCTACGAGCAGTACTTC.

This clonotype was found many times. J is TRBJ2-2 and V is TRBV20-1; no clear D gene. The CDR3 runs 14 residues. Germline V gene lookup returns CDR1 DFQATT and CDR2 SNEGSKA (reference sequence). V lost 1 base and J 1 base, leaving 7 bases between the germline ends. CDR3 sequence (DNA): TGCAGTGCTAGAGTTTGGGGGAACACCGGGGAGCTGTTTTTT. It is translated as CSARVWGNTGELFF.

This clonotype was detected ten times or more. The germline gene is not matched at one end of the junction; a read error may be the cause. The V call is TRBV10-3, the J call TRBJ1-6, with 11 bases identical to TRBD1. The germline CDR1 and CDR2 sequences are ENHRY and SYGVKD. The CDR3 has 15 residues. CDR3 coding DNA: TGTGCCATCGGTGGACAGGGGGCCTATAATTCACCCCTCAACTTT. Translated: CAIGGQGAYNSPLNF.

This clonotype was recorded many times. J is TRBJ2-7 and V is TRBV9; D might be TRBD2 (5 bases). The CDR3 contains 13 residues. V dropped 2 bases and J dropped 3 bases, with 9 bases sitting between them. The germline V gene encodes CDR1 SGDLS and CDR2 YYNGEE. CDR3 in amino acids: CASSVSGDYEQYF. CDR3 DNA: TGTGCCAGCAGCGTCTCCGGGGACTACGAGCAGTACTTC. Using reference TRBV9 and TRBJ2-7 for the parts outside the CDR3, the full variable domain is DSGVTQTPKHLITATGQRVTLRCSPRSGDLSVYWYQQSLDQGLQFLIQYYNGEERAKGNILERFSAQQFPDLHSELNLSSLELGDSALYFCASSVSGDYEQYFGPGTRLTVT.

In its sample, this clonotype was seen many times. The CDR3 DNA is TGCAGTGCTAGAGACCCACCCAGTCCCCAGGCCTACGAGCAGTACTTC. Amino acids: CSARDPPSPQAYEQYF. V is TRBV20-1 and J is TRBJ2-7, with D unclear. Germline values: CDR1 DFQATT, CDR2 SNEGSKA (reference sequence). This CDR3 has 16 residues. V was shortened by 0 bases and J by 2 bases, with 17 bases between the two germline ends.

Ten or more counts support this clonotype. This chain uses TRBV4-1 with TRBJ2-3; 11 bases map to TRBD2. The J segment lost 2 bases and the V segment lost 0 bases, leaving 7 bases of the junction unmatched. The germline gives CDR1 MGHRA, CDR2 YSYEKL. The CDR3 covers 18 residues. This CDR3 reads CASSQDQGLADPTDTQYF. CDR3 bases: TGCGCCAGCAGCCAAGACCAGGGACTAGCGGACCCCACAGATACGCAGTATTTT.

This clonotype has a count of ten or more. The gene calls are TRBV5-1 and TRBJ2-7; 11 bases map to TRBD2. Trimming cost V 5 bases and J 2 bases; bases outside gene matches: 6. CDR3 length equals 15 residues. The germline CDR1 and CDR2 sequences are SGHRS and YFSETQ. The CDR3 here is CASSLRTSGPYEQYF. CDR3 nucleotide sequence: TGCGCCAGCAGTCTTAGGACTAGCGGGCCCTACGAGCAGTACTTC. Filled out from reference TRBV5-1 and TRBJ2-7, the complete variable domain reads KAGVTQTPRYLIKTRGQQVTLSCSPISGHRSVSWYQQTPGQGLQFLFEYFSETQRNKGNFPGRFSGRQFSNSRSEMNVSTLELGDSALYLCASSLRTSGPYEQYFGPGTRLTVT.

This clonotype was detected ten times or more. The chain carries TRBV20-1 and TRBJ2-2; D possibly uses TRBD1 or TRBD2 (6 bases each). The V end lost 6 bases, the J end lost 4 bases, and 15 bases lay between the germline ends. This CDR3 is 14 amino acids long. Germline V CDR1 and CDR2: DFQATT, SNEGSKA (reference sequence). DNA for the CDR3: TGCAGTGCGGCCCGGAGGGGGGCCACCGGGGAGCTGTTTTTT. Protein: CSAARRGATGELFF.